Following are 24 T cell receptor beta chains from one sample sequenced in a study of blood T cell repertoires in COVID-19. The method was immunoSEQ multiplex PCR; TCRdb's version includes in-frame clones alone and lacks a portion of them. The table shows 53,000 or so clones, with around 86% occurring only once. Sequencing was performed on peripheral blood. The receptors shown here come from an elderly man with acute or convalescent COVID-19.

This sequence joins TRBV15 and TRBJ2-7; 8 bases map to TRBD1. This CDR3 spans 15 amino acids. V dropped 5 bases and J dropped 6; count of bases not matched to a gene: 12. Germline lookup yields CDR1 LNHNV and CDR2 YYDKDF (reference sequence). The CDR3 nucleotides are TGTGCCACCAGCGGCGGGACAGGCACTGGGGGCGAGCAGTACTTC. Amino acid sequence: CATSGGTGTGGEQYF. Complete variable domain (other parts from reference TRBV15 and TRBJ2-7): DAMVIQNPRYQVTQFGKPVTLSCSQTLNHNVMYWYQQKSSQAPKLLFHYYDKDFNNEADTPDNFQSRRPNTSFCFLDIRSPGLGDTAMYLCATSGGTGTGGEQYFGPGTRLTVT.

V is TRBV11-2 and J is TRBJ2-7, with 7 bases identical to TRBD2. V shed 3 bases, J shed 0 bases, and the junction held 8 bases outside the gene matches. Looked up from germline, CDR1 is SGHAT and CDR2 is FQNNGV. This CDR3 spans 16 amino acids. The DNA of the CDR3 is TGTGCCAGCAGCTTTTCAGGGACTACACCCTCCTACGAGCAGTACTTC. Translating it yields CASSFSGTTPSYEQYF.

The chain employs TRBV7-3 and TRBJ2-5; 7 bases map to TRBD1. Germline values: CDR1 SGHTA, CDR2 FQGTGA. CDR3 length: 16 amino acids. V shed 0 bases, J shed 5 bases, and the junction held 9 bases outside the gene matches. The CDR3 region is CASSLTIRGQGETQYF. The CDR3, as DNA: TGTGCCAGCAGCTTAACAATAAGGGGGCAGGGGGAGACCCAGTACTTC.

The rearrangement links TRBV11-3 to TRBJ2-1; the D is unclear. The V end lost 5 bases, the J end lost 0 bases, and 11 bases lay between the germline ends. The CDR3 is 15 amino acids. Germline CDR1 SGHNT, CDR2 YENEEA. The CDR3 protein is CASSPRLNSYNEQFF. CDR3 DNA: TGTGCCAGCAGCCCACGACTGAACTCCTACAATGAGCAGTTCTTC.

The chain carries TRBV7-9 and TRBJ1-6; TRBD1 matches at 7 bases. Germline CDR1 reads SEHNR; CDR2 reads FQNEAQ (reference sequence). Trimming removed 6 bases from V and 7 bases from J; junction bases left unmatched: 3. CDR3 length equals 13 residues. CDR3 nucleotides: TGTGCCAGCAGTGACAGGGTAAATTCACCCCTCCACTTT. Residues: CASSDRVNSPLHF.

This clone was seen a single time. This chain connects TRBV5-1 to TRBJ2-5; 8 nucleotides agree with TRBD1. CDR1 is SGHRS, CDR2 YFSETQ, per germline. This CDR3 has 16 amino acids. Trimming cost V 3 bases and J 4 bases; bases outside gene matches: 11. The CDR3 spells CASSSNTGGSRETQYF. CDR3 in DNA: TGCGCCAGCAGCTCTAATACAGGGGGTAGTCGAGAGACCCAGTACTTC.

The V call is TRBV7-2, the J call TRBJ2-2; D remains unclear. This CDR3 region has 15 residues. CDR1 and CDR2 from the germline V gene are SGHTA and FQGNSA. Trimming took 4 bases from V and 4 from J, leaving 13 bases between them. CDR3 in DNA: TGTGCCAGCAGCTCGTCGGCAGGTGGCACCGGGGAGCTGTTTTTT. This translates into CASSSSAGGTGELFF.

The chain employs TRBV7-2 and TRBJ1-4; D unclear. In germline, CDR1 is SGHTA, CDR2 FQGNSA. V was trimmed by 4 bases and J by 4 bases, leaving 16 bases between them. CDR3 length equals 16 residues. The CDR3 here is CASSYSGRRSNEKLFF. CDR3 DNA sequence: TGTGCCAGCAGCTACTCCGGGAGGAGGAGTAATGAAAAACTGTTTTTT.

The chain links TRBV18 to TRBJ1-5; D gene uncertain. V lost 6 bases to trimming and J lost 5 bases, with 14 bases between them. CDR3 length: 14 amino acids. The V gene's germline CDR1 is KGHSH and CDR2 LQKENI. CDR3 sequence: CASSPGLRDQPQHF. The CDR3 nucleotides read TGTGCCAGCTCCCCGGGTCTGAGGGATCAGCCCCAGCATTTT.

Note on this clone: At one end the junction does not follow the germline gene, possibly because of a read error. The V call is TRBV4-3, the J call TRBJ2-1, with 15 bases that match TRBD2. Germline values: CDR1 LGHNA, CDR2 YSLEER. This CDR3 region has 18 residues. CDR3 in DNA: TGCCCCTGCCGCCGCCCGGGACTAGCGGGGGGATTGGGGCCCTCAGTTCTCTTC. Translated, it gives CPCRRPGLAGGLGPSVLF.

The chain links TRBV6-5 to TRBJ1-6; D may be TRBD1 (5 bases). CDR3 length equals 14 residues. V lost 7 bases and J lost 4, with 11 bases in between. Germline-derived CDR1 and CDR2 are MNHEY and SVGAGI. In nucleotides, the CDR3 is TGTGCCAGCAATCCGCGACAGTATAATTCACCCCTCCACTTT. Protein: CASNPRQYNSPLHF.

This chain uses TRBV27 with TRBJ2-2; TRBD2 aligns across 8 bases. Unmatched junction bases numbered 3, after V lost 2 bases and J lost 1 base. Looked up from germline, CDR1 is MNHEY and CDR2 is SMNVEV (reference sequence). The CDR3 extends over 16 amino acids. This CDR3 is CASSLVAGLNTGELFF. Here the CDR3 DNA reads TGTGCCAGCAGTTTAGTAGCGGGGTTGAACACCGGGGAGCTGTTTTTT.

The chain joins TRBV6-4 to TRBJ2-3; TRBD1 aligns across 7 bases. Germline V gene lookup returns CDR1 MRHNA and CDR2 SNTAGT. The CDR3 length is 14 residues. The ends lost 5 bases at V and 2 bases at J; junction bases unmatched: 4. This chain's CDR3 is CASSRQGFTDTQYF. In nucleotides, the CDR3 is TGTGCCAGCAGTCGACAGGGTTTCACAGATACGCAGTATTTT.

The V gene is TRBV9, the J gene TRBJ2-5, with 7 bases identical to TRBD1. The CDR3 sequence is 12 residues long. The germline gives CDR1 SGDLS, CDR2 YYNGEE. Germline trimming cut 4 bases from V and 8 bases from J; bases unmatched to any gene: 5. CDR3 amino acids: CASSQDRDTQYF. In DNA, the CDR3 is TGTGCCAGCAGCCAAGACAGGGACACCCAGTACTTC.

This chain joins TRBV19 and TRBJ2-1; the D is unclear. In germline, CDR1 is LNHDA, CDR2 SQIVND (reference sequence). V was trimmed by 1 base and J by 5 bases, leaving 15 bases between them. The CDR3 loop spans 16 amino acids. CDR3 nucleotide sequence: TGTGCCAGTAGTATAGTCCTGAGAAAGACAAACAATGAGCAGTTCTTC. Translating gives CASSIVLRKTNNEQFF. Full variable domain (remainder filled in from reference TRBV19 and TRBJ2-1): DGGITQSPKYLFRKEGQNVTLSCEQNLNHDAMYWYRQDPGQGLRLIYYSQIVNDFQKGDIAEGYSVSREKKESFPLTVTSAQKNPTAFYLCASSIVLRKTNNEQFFGPGTRLTVL.

This clone showed up just a few times. This chain connects TRBV4-2 to TRBJ2-1; 10 bases line up with TRBD2. This CDR3 comprises 16 residues. Trimming cost V 1 base and J 4 bases; bases outside gene matches: 4. Looked up from germline, CDR1 is LGHNA and CDR2 is YNFKEQ. This CDR3 reads CASSQASGGQYNEQFF. The CDR3 coding sequence is TGTGCCAGCAGCCAAGCTAGCGGGGGTCAATACAATGAGCAGTTCTTC.

V gene TRBV7-2 combines with J gene TRBJ1-4; 8 bases align to TRBD1. CDR3 length equals 17 residues. The V gene end was trimmed by 1 base and the J gene end by 4 bases; junction bases not matched to a gene: 8. Germline CDR1 reads SGHTA; CDR2 reads FQGNSA. CDR3 nucleotide sequence: TGTGCCAGCAGCTTAGGGACCTCTACAGGGGGTAATGAAAAACTGTTTTTT. Translation gives CASSLGTSTGGNEKLFF.

The chain links TRBV5-1 to TRBJ2-7; D is perhaps TRBD2 (7 bases). The V and J ends lost 4 bases and 6 bases respectively, with 20 bases between them. The CDR3 is made up of 15 amino acids. The germline gives CDR1 SGHRS, CDR2 YFSETQ. The CDR3 DNA is TGCGCCAGCAGCCCGGGGGGCGGGGGAGAGCGCGAGCAGTACTTC. This encodes CASSPGGGGEREQYF.

The genes are TRBV7-9 and TRBJ2-2; 7 bases map to TRBD1. This CDR3 spans 17 amino acids. J was trimmed by 5 bases and V by 4 bases; bases with no gene match: 13. Germline lookup yields CDR1 SEHNR and CDR2 FQNEAQ (reference sequence). CDR3 in DNA: TGTGCCAGCAGCTCCGGCGTACAGGGGTTGGGGACCGGGGAGCTGTTTTTT. This sequence encodes CASSSGVQGLGTGELFF.

This chain connects TRBV25-1 to TRBJ1-2; 8 nucleotides agree with TRBD1. The CDR3 length is 15 residues. CDR1 is MGHDK, CDR2 SYGVNS, per germline. Losses at the gene ends were 5 bases for V and 6 bases for J; bases not matched to a gene: 11. The CDR3 DNA follows: TGTGCCAGCAGTCCCTTCGGACAGGGTTGGGATGGCTACACCTTC. It specifies CASSPFGQGWDGYTF.

The rearrangement uses TRBV5-1 and TRBJ2-7; 9 nucleotides agree with TRBD1. The CDR3 is 15 residues long. V gave up 0 bases and J gave up 2 bases; unmatched junction bases: 3. CDR1 is SGHRS and CDR2 is YFSETQ in the germline V gene. Written as DNA, the CDR3 is TGCGCCAGCAGCTTGGCGGGACAGGGAACCTACGAGCAGTACTTC. Encoded protein: CASSLAGQGTYEQYF.

V usage is TRBV5-6 and J usage is TRBJ1-2; TRBD1 aligns across 10 bases. The germline CDR1 and CDR2 sequences are SGHDT and YYEEEE. The CDR3 contains 16 residues. V lost 5 bases and J lost 7; bases outside the gene matches: 14. The CDR3 protein is CASREGTGDLLGGYTF. The CDR3 DNA sequence: TGTGCCAGCAGAGAAGGGACAGGGGACCTTCTTGGTGGCTACACCTTC.

The chain couples TRBV18 to TRBJ2-7; 11 nucleotides agree with TRBD2. The CDR3 is 18 residues long. Trimming removed 0 bases from V and 3 bases from J; junction bases left unmatched: 10. Germline V CDR1 and CDR2: KGHSH, LQKENI. The DNA for the CDR3 is TGTGCCAGCTCACCACCCTCCAAACTAGCGGGGGCACTCTACGAGCAGTACTTC. Its protein product is CASSPPSKLAGALYEQYF.

This clone has a single count. J is TRBJ1-1 and V is TRBV5-1, with TRBD1 identical over 8 bases. CDR3 size: 15 residues. Germline values: CDR1 SGHRS, CDR2 YFSETQ. J gave up 0 bases and V 3 bases, and 4 bases lay outside the gene matches. The CDR3 is CASSSWTGLNTEAFF. The CDR3 region has the DNA TGCGCCAGCAGCTCATGGACAGGGTTGAACACTGAAGCTTTCTTT.